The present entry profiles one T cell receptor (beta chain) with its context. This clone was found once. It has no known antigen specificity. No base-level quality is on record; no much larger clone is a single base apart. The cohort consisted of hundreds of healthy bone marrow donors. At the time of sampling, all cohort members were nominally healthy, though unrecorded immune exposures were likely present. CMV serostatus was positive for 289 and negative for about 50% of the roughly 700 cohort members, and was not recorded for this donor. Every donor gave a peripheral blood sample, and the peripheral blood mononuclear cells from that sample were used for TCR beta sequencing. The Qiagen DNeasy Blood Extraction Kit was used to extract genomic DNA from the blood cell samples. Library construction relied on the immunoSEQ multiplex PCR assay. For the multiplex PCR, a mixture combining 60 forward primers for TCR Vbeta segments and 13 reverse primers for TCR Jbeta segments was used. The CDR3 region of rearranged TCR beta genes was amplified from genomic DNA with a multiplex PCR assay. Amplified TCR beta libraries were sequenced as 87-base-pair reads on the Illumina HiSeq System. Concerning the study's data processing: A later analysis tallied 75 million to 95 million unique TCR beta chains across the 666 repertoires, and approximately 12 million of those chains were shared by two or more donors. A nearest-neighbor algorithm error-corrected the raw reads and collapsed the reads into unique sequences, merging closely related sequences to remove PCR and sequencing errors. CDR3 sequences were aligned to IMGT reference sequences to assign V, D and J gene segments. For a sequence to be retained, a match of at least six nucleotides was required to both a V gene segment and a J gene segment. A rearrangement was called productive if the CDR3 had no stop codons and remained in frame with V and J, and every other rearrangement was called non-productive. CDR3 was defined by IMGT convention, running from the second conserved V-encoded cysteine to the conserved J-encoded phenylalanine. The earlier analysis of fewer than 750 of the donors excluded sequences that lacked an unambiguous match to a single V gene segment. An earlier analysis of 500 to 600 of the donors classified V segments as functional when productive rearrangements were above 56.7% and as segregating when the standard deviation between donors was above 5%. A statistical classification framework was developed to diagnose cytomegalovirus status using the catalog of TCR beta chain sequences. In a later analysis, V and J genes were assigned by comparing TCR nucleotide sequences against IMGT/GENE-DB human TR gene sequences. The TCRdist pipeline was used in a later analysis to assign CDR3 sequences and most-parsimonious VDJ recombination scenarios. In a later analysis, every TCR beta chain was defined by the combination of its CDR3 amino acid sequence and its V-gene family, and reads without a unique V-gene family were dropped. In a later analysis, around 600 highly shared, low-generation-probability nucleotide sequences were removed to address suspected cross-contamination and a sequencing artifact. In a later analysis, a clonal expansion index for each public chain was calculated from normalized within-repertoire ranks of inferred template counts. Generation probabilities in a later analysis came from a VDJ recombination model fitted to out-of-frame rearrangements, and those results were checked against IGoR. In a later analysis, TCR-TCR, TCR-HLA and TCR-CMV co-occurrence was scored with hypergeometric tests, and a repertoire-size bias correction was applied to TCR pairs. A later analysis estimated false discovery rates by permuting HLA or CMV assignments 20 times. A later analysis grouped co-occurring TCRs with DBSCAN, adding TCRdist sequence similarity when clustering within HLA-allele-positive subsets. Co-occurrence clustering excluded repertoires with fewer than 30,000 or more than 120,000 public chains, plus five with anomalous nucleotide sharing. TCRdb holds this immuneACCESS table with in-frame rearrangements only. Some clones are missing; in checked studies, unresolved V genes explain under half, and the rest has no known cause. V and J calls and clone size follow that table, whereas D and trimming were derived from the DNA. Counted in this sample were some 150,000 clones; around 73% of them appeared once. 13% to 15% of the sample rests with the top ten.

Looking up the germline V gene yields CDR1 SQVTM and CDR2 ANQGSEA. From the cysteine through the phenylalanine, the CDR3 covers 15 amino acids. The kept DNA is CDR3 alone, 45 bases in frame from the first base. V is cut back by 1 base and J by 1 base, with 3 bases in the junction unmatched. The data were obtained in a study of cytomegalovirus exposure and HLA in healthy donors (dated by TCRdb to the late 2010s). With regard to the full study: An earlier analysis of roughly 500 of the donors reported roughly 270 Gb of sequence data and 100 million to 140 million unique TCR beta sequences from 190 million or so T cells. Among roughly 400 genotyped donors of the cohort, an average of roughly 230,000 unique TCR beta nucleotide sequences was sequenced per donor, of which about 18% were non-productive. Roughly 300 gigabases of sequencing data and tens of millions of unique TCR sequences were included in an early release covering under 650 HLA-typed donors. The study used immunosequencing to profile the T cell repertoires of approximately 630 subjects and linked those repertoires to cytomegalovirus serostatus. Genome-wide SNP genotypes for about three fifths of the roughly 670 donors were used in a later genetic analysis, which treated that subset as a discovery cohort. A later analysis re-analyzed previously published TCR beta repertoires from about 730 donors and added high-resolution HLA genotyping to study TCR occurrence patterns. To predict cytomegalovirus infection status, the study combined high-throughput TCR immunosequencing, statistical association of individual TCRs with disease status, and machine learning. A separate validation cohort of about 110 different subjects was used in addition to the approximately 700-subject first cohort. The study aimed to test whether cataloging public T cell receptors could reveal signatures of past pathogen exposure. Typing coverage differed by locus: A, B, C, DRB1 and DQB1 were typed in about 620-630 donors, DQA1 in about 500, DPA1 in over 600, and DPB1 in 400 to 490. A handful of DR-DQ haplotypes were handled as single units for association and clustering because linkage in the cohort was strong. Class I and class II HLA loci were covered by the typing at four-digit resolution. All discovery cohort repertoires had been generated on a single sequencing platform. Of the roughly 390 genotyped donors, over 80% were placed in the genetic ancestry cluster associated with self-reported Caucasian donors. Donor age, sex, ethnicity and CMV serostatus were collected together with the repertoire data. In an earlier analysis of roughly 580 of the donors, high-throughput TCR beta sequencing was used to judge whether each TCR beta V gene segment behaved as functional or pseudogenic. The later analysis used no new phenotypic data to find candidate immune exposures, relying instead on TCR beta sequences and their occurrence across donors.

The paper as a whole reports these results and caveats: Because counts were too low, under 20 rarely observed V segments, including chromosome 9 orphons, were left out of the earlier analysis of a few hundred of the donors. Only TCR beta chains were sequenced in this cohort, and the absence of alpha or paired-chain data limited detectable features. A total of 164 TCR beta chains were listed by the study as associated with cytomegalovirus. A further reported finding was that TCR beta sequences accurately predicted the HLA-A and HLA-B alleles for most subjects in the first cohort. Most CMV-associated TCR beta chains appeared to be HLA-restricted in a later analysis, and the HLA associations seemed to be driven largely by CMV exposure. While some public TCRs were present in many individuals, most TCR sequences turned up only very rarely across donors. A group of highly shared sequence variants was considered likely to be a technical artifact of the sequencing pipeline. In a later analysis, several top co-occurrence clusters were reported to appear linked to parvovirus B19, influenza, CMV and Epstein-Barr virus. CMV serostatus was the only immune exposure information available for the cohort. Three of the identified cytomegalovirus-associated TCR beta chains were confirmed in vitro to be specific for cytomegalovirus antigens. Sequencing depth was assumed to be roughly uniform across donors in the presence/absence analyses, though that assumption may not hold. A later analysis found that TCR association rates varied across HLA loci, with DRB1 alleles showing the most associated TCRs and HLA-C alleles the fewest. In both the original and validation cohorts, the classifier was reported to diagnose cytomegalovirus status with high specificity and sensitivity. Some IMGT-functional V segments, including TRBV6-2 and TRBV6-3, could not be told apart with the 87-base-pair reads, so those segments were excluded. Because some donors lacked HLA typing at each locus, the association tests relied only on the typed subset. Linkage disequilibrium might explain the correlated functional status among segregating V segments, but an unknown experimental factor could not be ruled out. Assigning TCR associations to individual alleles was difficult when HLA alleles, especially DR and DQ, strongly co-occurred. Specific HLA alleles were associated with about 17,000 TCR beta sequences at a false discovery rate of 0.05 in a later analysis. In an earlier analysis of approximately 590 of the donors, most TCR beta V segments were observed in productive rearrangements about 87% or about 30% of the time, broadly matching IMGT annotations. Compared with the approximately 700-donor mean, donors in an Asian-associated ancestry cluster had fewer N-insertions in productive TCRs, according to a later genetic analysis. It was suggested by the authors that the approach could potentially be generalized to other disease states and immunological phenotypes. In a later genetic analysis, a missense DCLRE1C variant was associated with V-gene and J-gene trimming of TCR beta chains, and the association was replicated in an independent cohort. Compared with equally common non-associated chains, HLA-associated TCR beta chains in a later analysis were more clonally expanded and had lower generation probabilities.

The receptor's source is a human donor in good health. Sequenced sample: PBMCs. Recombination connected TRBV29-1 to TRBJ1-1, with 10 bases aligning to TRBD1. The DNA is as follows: TGCAGCGTTGAAGGCGGGGACAGGGGGAACACTGAAGCTTTCTTT. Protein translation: CSVEGGDRGNTEAFF.